This TCR beta chain is from a study of blood T cell repertoires in COVID-19. Study-level information: Samples representing acute and convalescent COVID-19 were sourced from the United States, Italy and Spain.

The V gene's germline CDR1 is KGHDR and CDR2 SFDVKD. The V and J ends lost 6 bases and 4 bases, in that order; junction bases with no gene match: 5. This CDR3 spans 14 amino acids. Method: immunoSEQ multiplex PCR; TCRdb's copy keeps in-frame clones and lacks some. The sample includes 400,000 to 450,000 clones, 88% of them seen just once. The chain carries TRBV24-1 and TRBJ2-3; 8 positions agree with TRBD1. Input material: peripheral blood. The TCR originated in a woman aged 50 to 60 with COVID-19, enrolled during active disease. CDR3 nucleotides: TGTGCCACCAGTACTGGGACAGGACCAGATACGCAGTATTTT. This gives the protein CATSTGTGPDTQYF.